The clone carrying this TCR beta chain was seen a handful of times. Its specificity is not known. Genomic DNA belonging to each subset was distributed in equal measure over several immunoSEQ plates. Here immunoSEQ multiplex PCR was the method, and the copy in TCRdb shows in-frame clones only, minus some. The sample gives over a million clones, 70% to 80% of which show up once; around 1.5% is in the top ten. Germline assignment: CDR1 SGHRS and CDR2 YFSETQ. V was cut by 0 bases and J by 7 bases, with 14 bases left in between. The CDR3 totals 16 residues. This entry is derived from a study of shared clonotypes between healthy human individuals. Study-wide background: CD8 memory received one plate per donor, CD8 naive two, CD4 memory three and CD4 naive three.

General study points: Among a handful of donors, approximately 4.6% of naive CD4 clonotypes were found in common.

This receptor was obtained from a young man in good health. The genes are TRBV5-1 and TRBJ1-6; D ambiguous. Sequencing was performed on memory CD4+ T cells sorted from blood. Subset described: CD45RA-negative fraction. CDR3 DNA: TGCGCCAGCAGCTTGGAAGGCACCCCGGCCAATTCACCCCTCCACTTT. Amino acid sequence: CASSLEGTPANSPLHF.